This TCR beta chain was profiled in a study of breast tumors, draining lymph nodes, adjacent tissues. The CDR3 spans 13 residues. The ends were cut back, 6 bases at V and 1 base at J, with 10 bases in the middle. Looked up from germline, CDR1 is MNHEY and CDR2 is SMNVEV (reference sequence). The lymph nodes were axillary draining lymph nodes from breast cancer patients. One entry per CDR3 protein results from TCRdb running MiXCR on the multiplex PCR reads. This table holds 170,000 or so distinct CDR3 sequences, 30% to 35% found once. General study findings and limits: Compared with basal-like, luminal-like tumors shared significantly more repertoire with nontumor tissue. The lymph node origin of tumor T cells was framed as consistent with a hypothesis, not demonstrated. Findings are consistent with lymph node origin and intratumoral expansion of most tumor T cells.

Turning to this clonotype: The antigen is undetermined.

The sequence derives from a female donor with breast cancer. Some clones in this sample may be carry-over from other donors' samples. The V and J genes are TRBV27 and TRBJ2-7; D gene uncertain. Sequenced: axillary lymph node tissue. The CDR3 DNA is TGTGCCAGCAGCCCCAAGGGATCCTACGAGCAGTACTTC. Its protein product is CASSPKGSYEQYF.